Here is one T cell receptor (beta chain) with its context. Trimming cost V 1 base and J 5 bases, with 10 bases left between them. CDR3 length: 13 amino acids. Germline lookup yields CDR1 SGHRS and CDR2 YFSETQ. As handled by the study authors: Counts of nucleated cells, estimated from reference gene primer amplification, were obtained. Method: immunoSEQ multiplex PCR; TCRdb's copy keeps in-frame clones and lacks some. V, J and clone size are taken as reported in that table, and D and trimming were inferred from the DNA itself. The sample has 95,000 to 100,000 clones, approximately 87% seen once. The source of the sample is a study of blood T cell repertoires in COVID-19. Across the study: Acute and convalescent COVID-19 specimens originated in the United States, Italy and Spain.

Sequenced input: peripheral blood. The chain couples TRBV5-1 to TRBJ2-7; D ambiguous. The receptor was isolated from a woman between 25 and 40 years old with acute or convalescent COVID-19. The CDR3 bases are TGCGCCAGCAGCTTGTCTTCCGGTAACGAGCAGTACTTC. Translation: CASSLSSGNEQYF.